This is a list of T cell receptor beta chains from one sample in a study of cytomegalovirus exposure and HLA in healthy donors. The method was immunoSEQ multiplex PCR; TCRdb's version includes in-frame clones alone and lacks a portion of them. Found here are about 180,000 clones, about four fifths of them singletons; the top ten hold about 2.1%. Sequenced material: PBMCs. The receptor source for this set is a woman in her 30s in good health and CMV-seronegative. CDR3s include the opening cysteine and the closing phenylalanine or tryptophan. The order of the fields is V gene, clone size, D gene, J gene, CDR3 DNA, CDR3 protein. D genes are given only for firm matches. Clone size is given for some rows only: seen once, a few or many times, or a class if the clone is expanded.

v_gene: TRBV11-2
abundance: few
d_gene: .
j_gene: TRBJ1-2
CDR3nt: TGTGCCAGCAGCTCGGAGAGCTATGGCTACACCTTC
CDR3aa: CASSSESYGYTF

v_gene: TRBV4-2
abundance: few
d_gene: .
j_gene: TRBJ1-2
CDR3nt: TGTGCCAGCAGCCAAGAAGGGGGGGTCTTGGGCTACACCTTC
CDR3aa: CASSQEGGVLGYTF

v_gene: TRBV11-2
abundance: .
d_gene: TRBD1
j_gene: TRBJ1-5
CDR3nt: TGTGCCAGCAGCGAACAGGGGATTAGCAATCAGCCCCAGCATTTT
CDR3aa: CASSEQGISNQPQHF

v_gene: TRBV19
abundance: once
d_gene: .
j_gene: TRBJ2-2
CDR3nt: TGTGCCAGTAGTACCCAGGGGGGCGCGAACACCGGGGAGCTGTTTTTT
CDR3aa: CASSTQGGANTGELFF

v_gene: TRBV5-1
abundance: .
d_gene: TRBD1
j_gene: TRBJ1-4
CDR3nt: TGCGCCAGCAGCCCAATCGGGACAGGGCCAACCCAGGGTGAAAAACTGTTTTTT
CDR3aa: CASSPIGTGPTQGEKLFF

v_gene: TRBV9
abundance: few
d_gene: TRBD1
j_gene: TRBJ1-3
CDR3nt: TGTGCCAGCAGCCCAACGCCGGGACAGGGGGCTGGAAACACCATATATTTT
CDR3aa: CASSPTPGQGAGNTIYF

v_gene: TRBV6-1
abundance: .
d_gene: TRBD2
j_gene: TRBJ2-1
CDR3nt: TGTGCCAGCAGTGCCTCGGGACTAGCGGGGGGCTGGTCCTACAATGAGCAGTTCTTC
CDR3aa: CASSASGLAGGWSYNEQFF

v_gene: TRBV29-1
abundance: .
d_gene: TRBD1
j_gene: TRBJ1-2
CDR3nt: TGCAGCGGGGACAGGGGATTAGGAGGCTACACCTTC
CDR3aa: CSGDRGLGGYTF

v_gene: TRBV11-1
abundance: medium-sized
d_gene: .
j_gene: TRBJ2-1
CDR3nt: TGTGCCAGCAGGTACGAGGGCAGCTACAATGAGCAGTTCTTC
CDR3aa: CASRYEGSYNEQFF

v_gene: TRBV14
abundance: .
d_gene: TRBD1
j_gene: TRBJ1-2
CDR3nt: TGTGCCAGCAGCCAAGGGACAGGCTATGGCTACACCTTC
CDR3aa: CASSQGTGYGYTF

v_gene: TRBV6-5
abundance: .
d_gene: TRBD1
j_gene: TRBJ1-2
CDR3nt: TGTGCCAGCAGTCGGGACAGGGTCGACTATGGCTACACCTTC
CDR3aa: CASSRDRVDYGYTF

v_gene: TRBV4-1
abundance: .
d_gene: .
j_gene: TRBJ1-2
CDR3nt: TGCGCCAGCAGCGTTAAGGATCCTAGCCGGACAGCTTTTAATGGCTACACCTTC
CDR3aa: CASSVKDPSRTAFNGYTF

v_gene: TRBV30
abundance: .
d_gene: .
j_gene: TRBJ2-5
CDR3nt: TGTGCCTGGAGTGCGGAAGAGGCCCAGTACTTC
CDR3aa: CAWSAEEAQYF

v_gene: TRBV27
abundance: .
d_gene: .
j_gene: TRBJ2-5
CDR3nt: TGTGCCAGCAGTTTAAACCTCATAGCGGAGACCCAGTACTTC
CDR3aa: CASSLNLIAETQYF

v_gene: TRBV7-2
abundance: .
d_gene: .
j_gene: TRBJ1-2
CDR3nt: TGTGCCAGCTCCCTTCGGAGGGGCTCTGGCTATGGCTACACCTTC
CDR3aa: CASSLRRGSGYGYTF

v_gene: TRBV10-3
abundance: .
d_gene: .
j_gene: TRBJ2-3
CDR3nt: TGTGCCACCAACTTGGCAGATACGCAGTATTTT
CDR3aa: CATNLADTQYF

v_gene: TRBV5-1
abundance: .
d_gene: TRBD1
j_gene: TRBJ2-5
CDR3nt: TGCGCCAGCAGCAGGACAGGGGGCGAGACCCAGTACTTC
CDR3aa: CASSRTGGETQYF

v_gene: TRBV30
abundance: .
d_gene: .
j_gene: TRBJ1-2
CDR3nt: TGTGCCTGGAGGAGCGTCACGAACTATGGCTACACCTTC
CDR3aa: CAWRSVTNYGYTF

v_gene: TRBV5-1
abundance: .
d_gene: TRBD1
j_gene: TRBJ2-3
CDR3nt: TGCGCCAGCAGCTTGGACACAGGGGCCCCCACAGATACGCAGTATTTT
CDR3aa: CASSLDTGAPTDTQYF

v_gene: TRBV7-3
abundance: .
d_gene: TRBD1
j_gene: TRBJ2-7
CDR3nt: TGTGCCAGCAGTCAGGGGGTAGCGTCCTACGAGCAGTACTTC
CDR3aa: CASSQGVASYEQYF

v_gene: TRBV30
abundance: .
d_gene: TRBD1
j_gene: TRBJ1-5
CDR3nt: TGTGCCCTACAATCGATTCGGGACAGGGGCGCACGTCAGCCCCAGCATTTT
CDR3aa: CALQSIRDRGARQPQHF

v_gene: TRBV15
abundance: .
d_gene: TRBD2
j_gene: TRBJ2-7
CDR3nt: TGTGCCACCAGCAGAGATCCGGGGGGGCTGAGCGAGCAGTACTTC
CDR3aa: CATSRDPGGLSEQYF